The rows below give T cell receptor beta chains drawn from one sample of a study of T-cell reconstitution after alpha-beta-depleted transplantation in children. Via MiXCR, TCRdb re-called the PCR reads, giving one row per CDR3 protein. The data show about a million distinct CDR3 sequences, around 30% seen once. The specimen comprised PBMCs, mostly from graft donor cells, sampled 360 days after TCRalphabeta/CD19-depleted stem cell transplant. All receptors derive from a boy in the first two years of life who had a stem cell transplant for SCID, so the T cells may come from the graft donor. Both conserved end residues are part of each CDR3. The D gene is left open where the match is weak. Rows may omit the clone size; those that give it use once, few, many or a size class.

>NA|TRBV7-9|once|TRBJ1-2
TGTGCCAGCAGCTTAGGGCAACAGGATGATGGCTACACCTTC
CASSLGQQDDGYTF
>NA|TRBV27|NA|TRBJ2-5
TGTGCCAGCAGTCGTTTAGGGGTAGAGACCCAGTACTTC
CASSRLGVETQYF
>TRBD1|TRBV5-5|NA|TRBJ1-4
TGTGCCAGCAGCTGGGGAGGACAGGCAACTAATGAAAAACTGTTTTTT
CASSWGGQATNEKLFF
>TRBD1|TRBV5-6|few|TRBJ2-3
TGTGCCAGCAGATTTAACGGACAGGGCACAGATACGCAGTATTTT
CASRFNGQGTDTQYF
>TRBD1|TRBV6-2/TRBV6-3|NA|TRBJ2-7
TGTGCCAGCAGCCCGACAGGGCTGGGCGAGCAGTACTTC
CASSPTGLGEQYF
>TRBD1|TRBV12-3/TRBV12-4|NA|TRBJ1-4
TGTGCCAGCAGTCCTCACCCCAACAGGGGGCTAGGTGAAAAACTGTTTTTT
CASSPHPNRGLGEKLFF
>NA|TRBV20-1|NA|TRBJ2-7
TGCAGTGCCCCGCTCGGGACGCTAGTCTACGAGCAGTACTTC
CSAPLGTLVYEQYF
>NA|TRBV5-5|few|TRBJ2-1
TGTGCCAGCAGCCCTATTATCCATGAGCAGTTCTTC
CASSPIIHEQFF
>NA|TRBV7-2|NA|TRBJ2-3
TGTGCCAGCAGCTTCGTGGGGGCCCTCACAGATACGCAGTATTTT
CASSFVGALTDTQYF
>NA|TRBV15|NA|TRBJ2-5
TGTGCCACCAGCAGAAAGGGCTCCTATCAAGAGACCCAGTACTTC
CATSRKGSYQETQYF
>TRBD2|TRBV2|NA|TRBJ2-5
TGTGCCAGCAGGCGACTAGCGGGGGGGCCGGAGACCCAGTACTTC
CASRRLAGGPETQYF
>NA|TRBV20-1|NA|TRBJ2-1
TGCAGTGCTAGAGGCCCTCTTCACAATGAGCAGTTCTTC
CSARGPLHNEQFF
>TRBD1|TRBV4-2|few|TRBJ2-5
TGTGCCAGCAGCCAAGTCTTAGGGGGCTGGGAGACCCAGTACTTC
CASSQVLGGWETQYF
>NA|TRBV5-1|NA|TRBJ2-7
TGCGCCAGCAGCTCCGGACAGCCGACAAGCTACGAGCAGTACTTC
CASSSGQPTSYEQYF
>TRBD1|TRBV10-3|NA|TRBJ2-6
TGTGCCACAAAACAGGGGGCGGCCAACGTCCTGACTTTC
CATKQGAANVLTF
>NA|TRBV29-1|few|TRBJ1-5
TGCAGCGCCCAGGCTGGCAATCAGCCCCAGCATTTT
CSAQAGNQPQHF
>NA|TRBV5-1|few|TRBJ2-5
TGCGCCAGCAGCTTGGACACCAAGTCTGACCAGTACTTC
CASSLDTKSDQYF
>NA|TRBV20-1|NA|TRBJ1-5
TGCAGTGCTAGAGTAATGTGGGGCAATCAGCCCCAGCATTTT
CSARVMWGNQPQHF
>TRBD2|TRBV29-1|NA|TRBJ2-3
TGCAGCGTTGAAGACCAGTACATCCGGGAGCGGGGGGGCTTCACAGATACGCAGTATTTT
CSVEDQYIRERGGFTDTQYF
>NA|TRBV4-3|NA|TRBJ1-1
TGCGCCAGCAGCCAAGTTTGGGGCAGGGGGAACACTGAAGCTTTCTTT
CASSQVWGRGNTEAFF
>NA|TRBV6-1|NA|TRBJ1-3
TGTGCCAGCAGTATCAGTGTCTCTGGAAACACCATATATTTT
CASSISVSGNTIYF
>NA|TRBV20-1|NA|TRBJ1-2
TGCAGTGCTCCGAGAATCCTATATGGCTACACCTTC
CSAPRILYGYTF
>NA|TRBV12-3/TRBV12-4|NA|TRBJ2-3
TGTGCCAGCAGTTTGAGGGCGGGGGCCACCACAGATACGCAGTATTTT
CASSLRAGATTDTQYF
>NA|TRBV15|NA|TRBJ2-7
TGTGCCACCAGCCACGGTAACCGGTACGAGCAGTACTTC
CATSHGNRYEQYF
>TRBD1|TRBV11-2|NA|TRBJ1-5
TGTGCCAGCAGTATGTGGACAGGGCAAAATCAGCCCCAGCATTTT
CASSMWTGQNQPQHF
>NA|TRBV20-1|few|TRBJ2-7
TGCAGTGCTAGGTCTAGATACGAGCAGTACTTC
CSARSRYEQYF
>TRBD1|TRBV7-9|few|TRBJ1-2
TGTGCCAGCAGCACTCCTACAGGGGCTGGCGGCTACACCTTC
CASSTPTGAGGYTF
>TRBD2|TRBV9|NA|TRBJ2-5
TGTGCCAGCAGCGTAGACCCCCCGGGGGGGTTACAAGAGACCCAGTACTTC
CASSVDPPGGLQETQYF
>NA|TRBV28|few|TRBJ2-1
TGTACCAGCAGTTTCGGGGCGAATGAGCAGTTCTTC
CTSSFGANEQFF
>NA|TRBV7-3|NA|TRBJ2-1
TGTGCCAGCAGCTCCCTTTCCCTCAGTACCTACAATGAGCAGTTCTTC
CASSSLSLSTYNEQFF
>TRBD1|TRBV20-1|few|TRBJ1-4
TGCAGTGCTACCCCCGCAGGGGGAGGTCTAACTAATGAAAAACTGTTTTTT
CSATPAGGGLTNEKLFF
>TRBD1|TRBV24-1|NA|TRBJ1-1
TGTGCCACCAGTGGTTCCGGGACAGGGCACACTGAAGCTTTCTTT
CATSGSGTGHTEAFF
>TRBD1|TRBV4-1|few|TRBJ2-1
TGCGCCAGCAGCCAGTCCCTCAGGGGGCCATCCTACAATGAGCAGTTCTTC
CASSQSLRGPSYNEQFF
>NA|TRBV2|NA|TRBJ1-2
TGTGCCAGCCGGGAAGACATTAAGGGCTACACCTTC
CASREDIKGYTF
>NA|TRBV12-3/TRBV12-4|NA|TRBJ2-3
TGTGCCAGCAGTTTAGGTTCTGGGGCCGTTAATACGCAGTATTTT
CASSLGSGAVNTQYF
>NA|TRBV19|few|TRBJ1-6
TGTGCCAGTAGTCCCGACAGGAGCCTCAATTCACCCCTCCACTTT
CASSPDRSLNSPLHF
>TRBD1|TRBV5-1|few|TRBJ2-7
TGCGCCAGCAGCTTCCCAGACAGGGGAATCTACGAGCAGTACTTC
CASSFPDRGIYEQYF
>TRBD1|TRBV12-3/TRBV12-4|NA|TRBJ2-7
TGTGCCAGCACCAACATCGGGACAGGGGTCTACGAGCAGTACTTC
CASTNIGTGVYEQYF
>NA|TRBV20-1|once|TRBJ2-1
TGCAGTGCTCCCTTAGGACAGTGGGTTTCCAATGAGCAGTTCTTC
CSAPLGQWVSNEQFF
>NA|TRBV20-1|few|TRBJ2-1
TGCAGTGCTAGTGGCGGTATCGTTGGGGCTCGGTCCTACAATGAGCAGTTCTTC
CSASGGIVGARSYNEQFF
>TRBD1|TRBV24-1|few|TRBJ1-2
TGTGCCACCAGTGATGGGACAGACTATGGCTACACCTTC
CATSDGTDYGYTF
>NA|TRBV9|NA|TRBJ2-3
TGTGCCAGCAGCGCGCGGCTAAGCACAGATACGCAGTATTTT
CASSARLSTDTQYF
>NA|TRBV20-1|NA|TRBJ2-2
TGCAGTGCTAGTTTAGGCCCCGGCGGGGAGCTGTTTTTT
CSASLGPGGELFF
>NA|TRBV9|few|TRBJ2-7
TGTGCCAGCAGCGTCGCCCTGGGGGGAACCTACGAGCAGTACTTC
CASSVALGGTYEQYF
>TRBD1|TRBV20-1|NA|TRBJ2-7
TGCAGTGCCCAGGGAGGACAGGGAACTTACGAGCAGTACTTC
CSAQGGQGTYEQYF
>NA|TRBV20-1|NA|TRBJ1-2
TGCAGTGCTAGAGATCAACACACGACCTATGGCTACACCTTC
CSARDQHTTYGYTF
>NA|TRBV28|NA|TRBJ2-5
TGTGCCAGTTCAGATTTCGAGACCCAGTACTTC
CASSDFETQYF
>NA|TRBV28|NA|TRBJ1-1
TGTGCCAGTAATTTGCCCGGGAACACTGAAGCTTTCTTT
CASNLPGNTEAFF
>NA|TRBV20-1|few|TRBJ1-1
TGCAGTGCTAGAGGCCCCACCCTCCGGGCGAACACTGAAGCTTTCTTT
CSARGPTLRANTEAFF
>TRBD1|TRBV7-8|few|TRBJ1-6
TGTGCCAGCAGCTCCCCTGGTTTAGACAGGGCGGGGACACCCCTCCACTTT
CASSSPGLDRAGTPLHF
>NA|TRBV7-9|once|TRBJ2-3
TGTGCCAGCAGCTTAGCGGTGCGGAACACAGATACGCAGTATTTT
CASSLAVRNTDTQYF
>TRBD1|TRBV7-9|NA|TRBJ1-2
TGTGCCAGCAGCCGGGGACAGGGGATTAACTATGGCTACACCTTC
CASSRGQGINYGYTF
>TRBD1|TRBV4-2|NA|TRBJ2-7
TGTGACAGCAGCCAACGGACAGGGAAGGACGAGCAGTACTTC
CDSSQRTGKDEQYF
>NA|TRBV29-1|few|TRBJ2-7
TGCAGCGTTGAATTGGAATGGAACTACGAGCAGTACTTC
CSVELEWNYEQYF
>TRBD2|TRBV4-1|NA|TRBJ2-3
TGCGCCAGCAGCTCCAACCCCGGGGGGACCATCACAGATACGCAGTATTTT
CASSSNPGGTITDTQYF